This T cell receptor beta chain was sequenced for a study of control samples from healthy donors and cancer patients. Clones were sequenced by immunoSEQ multiplex PCR, and TCRdb holds only the in-frame ones, with some missing. The table includes about 89,000 clones, 86% detected once. The receptor's source is a man aged 25 to 40 in good health. Sequencing was done on a sample of blood.

In DNA form, the CDR3 reads TGTGCCAGCAGCAAACGGACAGAGGGGAAGAAGAGTGAGCAGTACTTC. It is translated as CASSKRTEGKKSEQYF. The chain links TRBV21-1 to TRBJ2-7; the DNA was not used to check the table's D call, TRBD1. TRBV21-1 is recorded as a pseudogene. The CDR3 contains 16 residues.